These T cell receptor beta chains were read from a single sample in a study of blood T cell repertoires in COVID-19. Profiling relied on immunoSEQ multiplex PCR, and the TCRdb table lists in-frame clones only, not all of them. The table records about 120,000 clones, 85% of them present only once. Sequenced input: peripheral blood. The source of these receptors is a woman aged 80 or over with acute or convalescent COVID-19. Each CDR3 is given without its conserved first and last residue. A D gene is named only where the DNA matches it firmly.

j_call: TRBJ2-5; d_call: TRBD2; v_call: TRBV2; cdr3_aa: ASSSLSGAETQY
j_call: TRBJ2-1; d_call: TRBD2; v_call: TRBV7-2; cdr3_aa: ASSLSGGAYNEQF
j_call: TRBJ1-5; d_call: TRBD1; v_call: TRBV19; cdr3_aa: ASSIGGQVFEPQH
j_call: TRBJ2-1; d_call: TRBD2; v_call: TRBV5-8; cdr3_aa: ASSVGTSGGDEQF
j_call: TRBJ1-2; d_call: TRBD1; v_call: TRBV5-1; cdr3_aa: ASSLRGQAYGYT
j_call: TRBJ1-3; d_call: NA; v_call: TRBV27; cdr3_aa: ASSTSALGFSGNTIY
j_call: TRBJ1-6; d_call: NA; v_call: TRBV6-2/TRBV6-3; cdr3_aa: ASSNLVSPLH
j_call: TRBJ1-1; d_call: NA; v_call: TRBV28; cdr3_aa: ASSSPMAGTEAF
j_call: TRBJ2-7; d_call: NA; v_call: TRBV6-2/TRBV6-3; cdr3_aa: ASSEPSGTLRGEQY
j_call: TRBJ1-2; d_call: NA; v_call: TRBV18; cdr3_aa: ASSPQNNYGYT
j_call: TRBJ1-5; d_call: TRBD1; v_call: TRBV9; cdr3_aa: ASSAGTVGQPQH
j_call: TRBJ2-3; d_call: TRBD2; v_call: TRBV6-6; cdr3_aa: ATLTTSGGGTDTQY
j_call: TRBJ1-3; d_call: NA; v_call: TRBV3-1/TRBV3-2; cdr3_aa: ASSQGRGLRNTIY